This note documents a single TCR beta chain sequence. This sample stems from a study of shared clonotypes between healthy human individuals. Measured with immunoSEQ multiplex PCR; TCRdb has only the in-frame clones, and not every one. The table lists about 2.4 million clones, under 95% of them singletons. The material sequenced was naive CD4+ T cells from PBMCs. Subset given: CD45RA+ positively selected. This TCR was sampled from a man aged 18 to 30 in good health. Some clones in this sample may be carry-over from other donors' samples.

The CDR3 protein is CASSPRLAGGLKTDTQYF. DNA of the CDR3: TGCGCCAGCAGCCCAAGACTAGCGGGAGGGCTGAAAACAGATACGCAGTATTTT. The chain is built from TRBV5-1 and TRBJ2-3; 14 nucleotides agree with TRBD2. This CDR3 is 18 amino acids long. Losses at the gene ends were 4 bases for V and 3 bases for J; bases not matched to a gene: 10. Germline CDR1 SGHRS, CDR2 YFSETQ.